This T cell receptor beta chain was sequenced in a study of cytomegalovirus exposure and HLA in healthy donors. Study-level findings and limits: The authors later linked a missense DCLRE1C variant to TCR beta V- and J-gene trimming.

60 Vbeta and 13 Jbeta primers were used in PCR. Per the original data handling: Approximately 11 million shared chains were among the roughly 80 million unique TCR beta chains that a later analysis counted. Sequenced by immunoSEQ multiplex PCR; TCRdb stores in-frame clones only, minus some. The DNA gave D and trimming, while V, J and clone size come from that table. The sample lists some 150,000 clones, roughly 84% occurring once. On this clone: Its antigen is not identified.

The CDR3 totals 14 residues. V lost 5 bases and J lost 2; bases outside the gene matches: 4. The germline V gene has CDR1 SEHNR and CDR2 FQNEAQ (reference sequence). The chain carries TRBV7-9 and TRBJ2-7; TRBD1 matches 9 bases. This TCR was recovered from a male donor in good health and CMV-seronegative. Sequencing was carried out using PBMCs. DNA of the CDR3: TGTGCCAGCAGCCCCCGGGACAGGGCCTACGAGCAGTACTTC. Amino acids: CASSPRDRAYEQYF.